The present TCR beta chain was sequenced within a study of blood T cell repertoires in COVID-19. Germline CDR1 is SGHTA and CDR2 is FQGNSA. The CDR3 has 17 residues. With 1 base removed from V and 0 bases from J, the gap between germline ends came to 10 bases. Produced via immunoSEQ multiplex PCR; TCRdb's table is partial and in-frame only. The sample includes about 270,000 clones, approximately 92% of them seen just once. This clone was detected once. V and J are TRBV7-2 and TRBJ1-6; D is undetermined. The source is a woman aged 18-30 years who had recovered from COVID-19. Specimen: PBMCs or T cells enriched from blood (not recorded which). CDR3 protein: CASSLETPSSYNSPLHF. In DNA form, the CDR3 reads TGTGCCAGCAGCTTAGAGACACCCAGCTCCTATAATTCACCCCTCCACTTT.